Listed here is a single T cell receptor beta chain. As originally analysed: Reference gene primers were amplified, and this amplification served to estimate nucleated cell counts. The repertoire was sequenced with immunoSEQ multiplex PCR; TCRdb's copy has only in-frame clones and lacks some. Clone size and the V and J calls come from that table; the DNA yielded D and trimming. Among under 350,000 clones listed, approximately 85% were seen once. The sample belongs to a study of blood T cell repertoires in COVID-19. Study-wide context: Material from acute and convalescent COVID-19 was sourced from the United States, Italy and Spain. Nucleic acid was either cDNA or gDNA, and it came from T cells, B-cell-depleted T cells, or PBMCs.

The CDR3 consists of 16 residues. Trimming at V came to 4 bases and at J to 5 bases, leaving 10 bases not matched to a gene. CDR1 KGHSH and CDR2 LQKENI come from the germline V gene. The sequenced sample consisted of peripheral blood. The origin of this receptor is a woman between 70 and 85 years old with acute or convalescent COVID-19. The rearrangement uses TRBV18 and TRBJ2-2; 7 positions match TRBD1. CDR3 bases: TGTGCCAGCTCACGGACGGGACAGAGAGAAACCGGGGAGCTGTTTTTT. It yields the protein CASSRTGQRETGELFF.